Shown below are 3 T cell receptor beta chains from a single sample sequenced in a study of T cells in Graves' hyperthyroidism and ophthalmopathy. Amplified TCR beta CDR3 regions came from RNA transcripts. A set of HTBI primers served as the primers for a first-round RT-PCR of the TCR CDR3. TCRdb fed the multiplex PCR reads into MiXCR, producing one record per CDR3 protein. The table has about 500,000 distinct CDR3 sequences, approximately 16% seen once. The sample consisted of blood. The receptors shown here come from a woman in her twenties or thirties with Graves' ophthalmopathy.

This clonotype has a count of ten or more. Here the CDR3 DNA reads TGCGCCAGCAGGATTACGGCGGGAGCGACCTCCTACGAGCAGTACTTC. It yields the protein CASRITAGATSYEQYF. This chain uses TRBV5-1 with TRBJ2-7, with 7 nucleotides matching TRBD2. Germline lookup yields CDR1 SGHRS and CDR2 YFSETQ. The V and J ends lost 5 bases and 0 bases, in that order; junction bases with no gene match: 11. The CDR3 sequence is 16 residues long.

This clonotype has a handful of counts. The chain uses TRBV10-1 and TRBJ2-1; no clear D gene. Trimming pared 2 bases from V and 3 bases from J, leaving 14 bases between. The CDR3 spans 16 residues. Germline V gene data show CDR1 as WNHNN and CDR2 as SYGVQD (reference sequence). Written as DNA, the CDR3 is TGCGCCAGCAGTGAGGTCCGGGTATCTGGCTACAATGAGCAGTTCTTC. Translation: CASSEVRVSGYNEQFF.

This clonotype was recorded many times. The chain couples TRBV13 to TRBJ1-1; D not resolved. This CDR3 is 13 amino acids long. Germline CDR1 is PRHDT and CDR2 is FYEKMQ (reference sequence). V gave up 3 bases and J gave up 4 bases, with 9 bases separating them. CDR3 in DNA: TGTGCCAGCAGCTTCAATGGTGTCACTGAAGCTTTCTTT. Protein sequence: CASSFNGVTEAFF.